A selection of T cell receptor beta chains follows, all from one sample in a study of OX40 agonist ivuxolimab in advanced cancers. Generated by immunoSEQ multiplex PCR, the TCRdb table keeps only in-frame clones and is missing some. The sample shows 58,000 or so clones, approximately 83% of them seen only once. The input for sequencing was CD4+ or CD8+ T cells sorted from blood, taken in a trial of the OX40 agonist ivuxolimab. These receptors were collected from an adult with an advanced solid tumor such as melanoma, head and neck, liver or kidney cancer. Each CDR3 is given with its conserved first and last residue. The order of the fields is J gene, clone size, D gene, V gene, CDR3 protein, CDR3 DNA. D genes are given only for firm matches. Some rows have no size entry. The others give once, few or many, or a class for an expanded clone.

TRBJ1-2 - - TRBV28 CASSLEQGGGYTF TGTGCCAGCAGTTTAGAACAGGGTGGTGGCTACACCTTC
TRBJ2-7 - - TRBV19 CASSMYPLSYEQYF TGTGCCAGTAGTATGTACCCGCTGTCCTACGAGCAGTACTTC
TRBJ1-2 - - TRBV10-3 CAIRAGAYGYTF TGTGCCATCAGGGCAGGGGCCTATGGCTACACCTTC
TRBJ2-1 - - TRBV7-2 CASSSPSIREQFF TGTGCCAGCAGCTCCCCTTCCATACGTGAGCAGTTCTTC
TRBJ1-1 - TRBD1 TRBV19 CASSVDGRVWTGEGTEAFF TGTGCCAGTAGTGTAGATGGGCGCGTCTGGACAGGGGAGGGCACTGAAGCTTTCTTT
TRBJ1-5 - - TRBV4-1 CASSRTTGDPQHF TGCGCCAGCAGCCGAACGACGGGGGATCCCCAGCATTTT
TRBJ2-3 - - TRBV7-2 CASSLAEGILTDTQYF TGTGCCAGCAGCTTAGCTGAGGGGATCCTCACAGATACGCAGTATTTT
TRBJ2-1 - TRBD1 TRBV27 CASSPTGGHTLLHEQFF TGTGCCAGCAGTCCGACAGGGGGCCATACCCTACTTCATGAGCAGTTCTTC
TRBJ2-4 - - TRBV27 CASQVAGMTKNIQYF TGTGCCAGCCAGGTGGCAGGGATGACCAAAAACATTCAGTACTTC
TRBJ2-7 - - TRBV5-6 CASSFQGSGSREQYF TGTGCCAGCAGCTTTCAGGGGTCTGGCTCTAGGGAGCAGTACTTC
TRBJ1-6 - TRBD1 TRBV5-6 CASSIAGTGNSPLHF TGTGCCAGCAGCATCGCCGGGACAGGGAACTCACCCCTCCACTTT
TRBJ2-1 few TRBD2 TRBV7-9 CASSPLSGANNEQFF TGTGCCAGCAGCCCCCTTAGCGGGGCAAACAATGAGCAGTTCTTC
TRBJ2-2 once - TRBV27 CASSLTERRTGELFF TGTGCCAGCAGTTTAACGGAGAGGCGGACCGGGGAGCTGTTTTTT
TRBJ1-3 - TRBD1 TRBV9 CASSVVAGTAAGNTIYF TGTGCCAGCAGCGTAGTAGCCGGGACAGCAGCTGGAAACACCATATATTTT
TRBJ2-6 - - TRBV28 CASAQPLSGANVLTF TGTGCCAGTGCACAGCCGCTCTCTGGGGCCAACGTCCTGACTTTC
TRBJ2-1 - - TRBV7-8 CASSTRQGIREQFF TGTGCCAGCAGCACCCGTCAGGGCATTCGGGAGCAGTTCTTC
TRBJ1-1 - - TRBV27 CASSSRVNTEAFF TGTGCCAGCAGTTCAAGAGTGAACACTGAAGCTTTCTTT
TRBJ2-3 - - TRBV2 CASQVAVFTTDTQYF TGTGCCAGCCAGGTAGCGGTCTTTACCACAGATACGCAGTATTTT
TRBJ2-5 - - TRBV7-9 CASSLGPGEQETQYF TGTGCCAGCAGCTTAGGGCCAGGGGAGCAAGAGACCCAGTACTTC
TRBJ2-5 - TRBD2 TRBV2 CASSGVEGGPETQYF TGTGCCAGCAGTGGAGTGGAGGGAGGGCCGGAGACCCAGTACTTC
TRBJ2-7 - TRBD1 TRBV11-2 CASSTDRSSYEQYF TGTGCCAGCAGCACGGACAGGAGCTCCTACGAGCAGTACTTC
TRBJ1-6 few - TRBV21-1 CARRIRVGDSPLHF TGTGCCAGGCGGATACGGGTGGGGGACTCACCCCTCCACTTT
TRBJ1-1 - - TRBV5-8 CASSLTKNTEAFF TGTGCCAGCAGCTTGACCAAGAACACTGAAGCTTTCTTT
TRBJ2-7 - TRBD2 TRBV19 CASSERTRFYEQYF TGTGCCAGTAGTGAAAGGACTAGATTCTACGAGCAGTACTTC
TRBJ1-3 - - TRBV7-2 CASSSYRASGNTIYF TGTGCCAGCAGCTCCTACAGGGCTTCTGGAAACACCATATATTTT
TRBJ2-7 - TRBD2 TRBV6-6 CASSYPTGLAGGEQYF TGTGCCAGCAGTTACCCAACGGGACTAGCGGGAGGCGAGCAGTACTTC
TRBJ2-3 - TRBD2 TRBV9 CASSVGSGSTDTQYF TGTGCCAGCAGCGTCGGTAGCGGGAGTACAGATACGCAGTATTTT